The rows below give T cell receptor beta chains drawn from one sample of a study of T cell responses to AZD1222 COVID-19 vaccine. The table came from immunoSEQ multiplex PCR; TCRdb's copy has only in-frame clones and leaves some out. This sample has more than 95,000 clones, with more than 70% found just once. The source material was peripheral blood, sampled on day 0 of AZD1222 vaccination. The receptors derive from an adult in good health. Each CDR3 is given with its conserved first and last residue. Each record gives: J gene, clone size, D gene, V gene, CDR3 protein, CDR3 DNA. A D gene is named only where the DNA matches it firmly. Part of the rows lack a size; the others show once, few, many or a class for expanded clones.

TRBJ2-1 - TRBD1 TRBV7-6 CASSPGTANEQFF TGTGCCAGCAGCCCCGGGACAGCGAATGAGCAGTTCTTC
TRBJ2-7 - - TRBV3-1/TRBV3-2 CASSQVYLSYEQYF TGTGCCAGCAGCCAAGTGTACCTGTCCTACGAGCAGTACTTC
TRBJ2-3 - - TRBV19 CASTSDPSTDTQYF TGTGCCAGTACCTCAGACCCTAGCACAGATACGCAGTATTTT
TRBJ2-7 few TRBD1 TRBV30 CAWSQIQGVREQYF TGTGCCTGGAGTCAAATACAGGGGGTTCGCGAGCAGTACTTC
TRBJ1-1 - - TRBV11-1 CASSLGIWGPEAFF TGTGCCAGCAGCTTGGGCATTTGGGGTCCTGAAGCTTTCTTT
TRBJ2-1 - TRBD1 TRBV5-8 CASSFNRGLNEQFF TGTGCCAGCAGCTTCAACAGGGGGCTTAATGAGCAGTTCTTC
TRBJ2-3 - - TRBV7-2 CASTSPGWRTDTQYF TGTGCCAGCACCTCCCCAGGGTGGCGCACAGATACGCAGTATTTT
TRBJ2-6 - - TRBV28 CASSPPWGAVGANVLTF TGTGCCAGCAGCCCCCCGTGGGGGGCAGTTGGGGCCAACGTCCTGACTTTC
TRBJ2-1 once TRBD2 TRBV7-3 CASSIPGTSNSNEQFF TGTGCCAGCAGCATCCCCGGGACTAGCAACTCCAATGAGCAGTTCTTC
TRBJ2-2 - TRBD1 TRBV29-1 CSADRGNTGELFF TGCAGCGCCGACAGGGGGAACACCGGGGAGCTGTTTTTT
TRBJ2-3 once TRBD2 TRBV5-8 CASSLGAGTSGKADTQYF TGTGCCAGCAGCTTGGGAGCCGGGACTAGCGGGAAAGCAGATACGCAGTATTTT
TRBJ1-5 - TRBD1 TRBV30 CAWQNPRTGVSSNQPQHF TGTGCCTGGCAGAACCCCCGGACAGGGGTATCTAGCAATCAGCCCCAGCATTTT